Listed here are 24 T cell receptor beta chains from one sample, sequenced in a study of glioma-infiltrating T cells after dendritic cell vaccination. Time point defined: after dendritic cell vaccination, including at tumor progression/relapse. Some clones are missing from TCRdb's copy, which holds only in-frame ones; the method was immunoSEQ multiplex PCR. The top ten hold about 9.3% of the sample, which has 80,000 to 95,000 clones, 85% seen once. Sequences were derived from blood, sampled after dendritic cell vaccination. Source of these receptors: a human donor with glioblastoma.

The chain has TRBV9 and TRBJ2-2; the match to TRBD2 covers 8 bases. V shed 1 base, J shed 3 bases, and the junction held 8 bases outside the gene matches. Per germline, CDR1 SGDLS and CDR2 YYNGEE. The CDR3 runs 17 residues. CDR3 loop: CASSVRARLAHTGELFF. CDR3 DNA sequence: TGTGCCAGCAGCGTACGGGCCCGACTAGCGCACACCGGGGAGCTGTTTTTT.

In nucleotides, the CDR3 is TGTGCCAGCAGCTCGGGGGGTCAGGGAGGGAGGTACAATGAGCAGTTCTTC. This gives the protein CASSSGGQGGRYNEQFF. The rearrangement joins TRBV11-3 to TRBJ2-1; 7 bases are shared with TRBD2. Germline lookup yields CDR1 SGHNT and CDR2 YENEEA. CDR3 length equals 17 residues. Trimming cost V 4 bases and J 4 bases; bases outside gene matches: 13.

The rearrangement links TRBV6-1 to TRBJ2-7; a possible D gene is TRBD2 (5 bases). The V end was cut by 6 bases, the J end by 7 bases, with 19 bases between. The CDR3 is 14 amino acids. Germline lookup yields CDR1 MNHNS and CDR2 SASEGT. CDR3 sequence: CASRRIAESGEQYF. The CDR3 DNA reads as TGTGCCAGCAGGAGGATAGCCGAATCGGGGGAGCAGTACTTC.

This sequence joins TRBV19 and TRBJ1-5; D possibly corresponds to TRBD1 (6 bases). The CDR3 consists of 15 residues. Trimming left V 4 bases short and J 4 bases short, with 14 bases between. Germline lookup yields CDR1 LNHDA and CDR2 SQIVND (reference sequence). The CDR3 spells CASSRLQGENQPQHF. CDR3 coding DNA: TGTGCCAGTAGTAGACTACAGGGAGAAAATCAGCCCCAGCATTTT.

J is TRBJ2-1 and V is TRBV9; maybe TRBD1 (8 bases). CDR3 length equals 19 residues. V was pared by 4 bases and J by 1 base, with 24 bases between. Germline V gene sequence: CDR1 SGDLS, CDR2 YYNGEE. This CDR3 reads CASSQGGGQGAASYNEQFF. DNA for the CDR3: TGTGCCAGCAGCCAGGGGGGGGGCCAGGGGGCAGCTTCCTACAATGAGCAGTTCTTC. The whole variable domain, remainder taken from reference TRBV9 and TRBJ2-1, is DSGVTQTPKHLITATGQRVTLRCSPRSGDLSVYWYQQSLDQGLQFLIQYYNGEERAKGNILERFSAQQFPDLHSELNLSSLELGDSALYFCASSQGGGQGAASYNEQFFGPGTRLTVL.

This chain uses TRBV7-9 with TRBJ2-7; 9 nucleotides match TRBD1. The CDR3 covers 15 residues. The germline CDR1 and CDR2 sequences are SEHNR and FQNEAQ (reference sequence). V shed 5 bases, J shed 1 base, and the junction held 6 bases outside the gene matches. CDR3 region: CASSHGQGSSYEQYF. In nucleotides, the CDR3 is TGTGCCAGCAGCCACGGACAGGGGTCATCCTACGAGCAGTACTTC.

The chain carries TRBV7-3 and TRBJ2-1, with TRBD2 identical over 10 bases. Germline V gene data show CDR1 as SGHTA and CDR2 as FQGTGA. The CDR3 runs to 16 residues. V gave up 0 bases and J gave up 6 bases; unmatched junction bases: 5. CDR3 DNA: TGTGCCAGCAGCTTAACGGCCAGCGGGAGGGGCAATGAGCAGTTCTTC. This encodes CASSLTASGRGNEQFF.

The gene calls are TRBV6-6 and TRBJ2-1; D gene ambiguous. The CDR3 consists of 15 residues. V was clipped by 2 bases and J by 10 bases, with 18 bases between them. Germline values: CDR1 MNHNY, CDR2 SVGAGI (reference sequence). The CDR3 spells CASSYLSRTLVEQFF. The CDR3 DNA sequence: TGTGCCAGCAGTTACCTTTCTCGAACTTTAGTGGAGCAGTTCTTC.

J is TRBJ2-2 and V is TRBV5-1, with 8 bases fitting TRBD1. V gave up 0 bases and J gave up 6 bases; unmatched junction bases: 7. Germline values: CDR1 SGHRS, CDR2 YFSETQ. The CDR3 extends over 16 amino acids. CDR3 DNA sequence: TGCGCCAGCAGCTTGGGGACAGGGCGTCGAGCCGGGGAGCTGTTTTTT. Translating it yields CASSLGTGRRAGELFF.

The chain employs TRBV9 and TRBJ2-3; 9 bases line up with TRBD2. Looked up from germline, CDR1 is SGDLS and CDR2 is YYNGEE. V lost 2 bases, J lost 4 bases, and 2 bases stayed unmatched. This CDR3 has 14 amino acids. The DNA for the CDR3 is TGTGCCAGCAGCGTGGCGGGGGGGCCAGATACGCAGTATTTT. This gives the protein CASSVAGGPDTQYF.

V gene TRBV19 combines with J gene TRBJ2-1; D perhaps matches TRBD2 (6 bases). Trimming shortened V by 7 bases and J by 0 bases, and 16 bases separated the two germline ends. There are 16 residues in the CDR3. Per germline, CDR1 LNHDA and CDR2 SQIVND (reference sequence). The CDR3 DNA follows: TGTGCCAGTACCCAAACTAGCAGGAGCTCCTACAATGAGCAGTTCTTC. Translation gives CASTQTSRSSYNEQFF.

The V gene is TRBV6-1, the J gene TRBJ1-5, with D possibly TRBD1 on 5 matching bases. V was shortened by 8 bases and J by 0 bases, with 11 bases between the two germline ends. This CDR3 has 14 amino acids. Germline CDR1 and CDR2: MNHNS and SASEGT. The CDR3 nucleotides read TGTGCCAGCCAAAGCCAGGGTAGCAATCAGCCCCAGCATTTT. Its protein product is CASQSQGSNQPQHF.

The chain is built from TRBV4-3 and TRBJ2-2; perhaps TRBD1 as D (6 bases). The CDR3 covers 17 residues. Germline V gene data show CDR1 as LGHNA and CDR2 as YSLEER. V lost 1 base to trimming and J lost 3 bases, with 15 bases between them. CDR3 residues: CASSQVKGVIYTGELFF. CDR3 nucleotides: TGCGCCAGCAGCCAAGTTAAGGGGGTGATTTACACCGGGGAGCTGTTTTTT.

The chain recombines TRBV11-1 with TRBJ2-7; 7 bases map to TRBD1. The length of the CDR3 is 14 residues. The germline gives CDR1 SGHAT, CDR2 FQDESV (reference sequence). After removal of 3 bases from V and 7 bases from J, the junction contained 9 bases not matched to a gene. The CDR3 DNA sequence: TGTGCCAGCAGCTTCCGCTGGACAGGTGGGGAGCAGTACTTC. Translation: CASSFRWTGGEQYF.

The rearrangement links TRBV7-7 to TRBJ1-1; D is unclear. Trimming took 5 bases from V and 3 from J, leaving 10 bases between them. This CDR3 has 13 amino acids. The germline CDR1 and CDR2 sequences are SSHAT and FNYEAQ (reference sequence). CDR3 amino acids: CASSLNRDTEAFF. The DNA of the CDR3 is TGTGCCAGCAGCCTCAACAGAGACACTGAAGCTTTCTTT.

The chain employs TRBV5-1 and TRBJ1-1; 10 nucleotides agree with TRBD1. From germline, CDR1 is SGHRS and CDR2 YFSETQ. Losses at the gene ends were 5 bases for V and 4 bases for J; bases not matched to a gene: 11. The CDR3 totals 16 residues. The CDR3 bases are TGCGCCAGCAGAATGGACAGGGGGAGAGTTGGCACTGAAGCTTTCTTT. The encoded protein is CASRMDRGRVGTEAFF.

This clone turned up a few times. This chain connects TRBV2 to TRBJ2-7, with 10 bases lining up with TRBD1. This CDR3 has 13 amino acids. Germline V gene sequence: CDR1 SNHLY, CDR2 FYNNEI. V trimming: 4 bases; J trimming: 5 bases; junction bases outside the gene matches: 2. DNA for the CDR3: TGTGCCAGCAGTGGCGACAGGGGGCACGAGCAGTACTTC. It encodes CASSGDRGHEQYF.

The chain has TRBV19 and TRBJ2-5; D gene unclear. Germline CDR1 is LNHDA and CDR2 is SQIVND (reference sequence). The length of the CDR3 is 15 residues. The germline V and J ends were trimmed by 5 bases and 1 base, with 14 bases remaining between them. CDR3 bases: TGTGCCAGTAGTCCGCGACACACGTCCCAAGAGACCCAGTACTTC. Translation: CASSPRHTSQETQYF.

The chain couples TRBV28 to TRBJ1-2, with 7 bases identical to TRBD1. The J segment lost 4 bases and the V segment lost 6 bases, leaving 17 bases of the junction unmatched. The CDR3 spans 17 residues. Germline loops: CDR1 MDHEN, CDR2 SYDVKM. The DNA for the CDR3 is TGTGCCAGCAGGCCATCGACAGGGTCACTTTCGAGCTATGGCTACACCTTC. Translated: CASRPSTGSLSSYGYTF.

The chain couples TRBV6-1 to TRBJ2-7; 8 nucleotides line up with TRBD2. Germline CDR1 reads MNHNS; CDR2 reads SASEGT. The CDR3 is 14 residues long. Trimming took 5 bases from V and 2 from J; bases not matched to a gene: 5. The CDR3 region is CASSREGGTYEQYF. The CDR3 DNA reads TGTGCCAGCAGTCGGGAGGGGGGGACCTACGAGCAGTACTTC.

The gene calls are TRBV5-1 and TRBJ1-2; 9 positions match TRBD1. Germline V CDR1 and CDR2: SGHRS, YFSETQ. With V trimmed by 6 bases and J by 1 base, 4 bases remained unmatched. CDR3 length: 14 amino acids. The CDR3 DNA follows: TGCGCCAGCAACCCGGGACAGGGTAACTATGGCTACACCTTC. Translated, it gives CASNPGQGNYGYTF.

V and J are TRBV5-1 and TRBJ2-2, with TRBD1 matching 7 bases. Germline CDR1 reads SGHRS; CDR2 reads YFSETQ. V was clipped by 4 bases and J by 5 bases; unmatched bases: 5. This CDR3 has 14 amino acids. CDR3 protein: CASSRDRGTGELFF. DNA for the CDR3: TGCGCCAGCAGCAGGGACAGAGGGACCGGGGAGCTGTTTTTT.

The chain joins TRBV28 to TRBJ2-7; TRBD2 matches at 10 bases. The CDR3 contains 14 residues. Looked up from germline, CDR1 is MDHEN and CDR2 is SYDVKM. Trimming removed 3 bases from V and 7 bases from J; junction bases left unmatched: 6. This chain's CDR3 is CASSFSTSGKEQYF. Written as DNA, the CDR3 is TGTGCCAGCAGTTTCTCAACTAGCGGGAAGGAGCAGTACTTC.

This rearrangement joins TRBV27 to TRBJ2-7; 10 bases match TRBD1. Germline V gene sequence: CDR1 MNHEY, CDR2 SMNVEV (reference sequence). The V segment lost 2 bases and the J segment 5 bases; nucleotides outside the gene matches: 6. This CDR3 has 15 residues. The chain's CDR3 is CASSLEGTGVNEQYF. In DNA form, the CDR3 reads TGTGCCAGCAGTTTAGAGGGGACAGGGGTCAACGAGCAGTACTTC.